Following are 6 T cell receptor beta chains from one sample sequenced in a study of control samples from healthy donors and cancer patients. Sequenced by immunoSEQ multiplex PCR; TCRdb stores in-frame clones only, minus some. Among around 190,000 clones listed, roughly 89% were seen once. The specimen sequenced was blood. The receptors come from a woman in her forties or fifties in good health.

CDR3 protein: CASRVLGQGAGELFF. The CDR3 bases are TGTGCCAGCAGGGTCTTGGGACAGGGGGCCGGGGAGCTGTTTTTT. The rearrangement uses TRBV6-5 and TRBJ2-2; 11 positions agree with TRBD1. Germline V gives CDR1 MNHEY, CDR2 SVGAGI. The CDR3 length is 15 residues. Trimming cost V 6 bases and J 6 bases; bases outside gene matches: 6.

This chain joins TRBV28 and TRBJ2-3; D is undetermined. The CDR3 covers 12 residues. V was trimmed by 4 bases and J by 4 bases, leaving 6 bases between them. Germline-derived CDR1 and CDR2 are MDHEN and SYDVKM. The CDR3 sequence is CASSSTPDTQYF. Written as DNA, the CDR3 is TGTGCCAGCAGTTCCACCCCAGATACGCAGTATTTT.

V and J are TRBV4-3 and TRBJ2-7, with TRBD2 matching over 12 bases. The CDR3 is 16 residues long. V lost 2 bases to trimming and J lost 2 bases; unmatched junction nucleotides: 4. Germline CDR1 is LGHNA and CDR2 is YSLEER. CDR3 DNA sequence: TGCGCCAGCAGCCAATCGACTAGCGGGGGCCCCTACGAGCAGTACTTC. Its protein is CASSQSTSGGPYEQYF.

V and J are TRBV3-1 (or the pseudogene TRBV3-2) and TRBJ1-6, with D perhaps TRBD1 (6 bases). Trimming removed 8 bases from V and 0 bases from J, with 14 bases in between. The CDR3 spans 16 residues. CDR1 is LGHDT, CDR2 YNNKEL, per germline (reference sequence). Written as DNA, the CDR3 is TGTGCCAGCGCTGGGACATTTAGCTCCTATAATTCACCCCTCCACTTT. Translation: CASAGTFSSYNSPLHF.

CDR3: CASSSTGVATNEKLFF. The CDR3 DNA reads TGTGCCAGCAGTTCAACAGGGGTTGCAACTAATGAAAAACTGTTTTTT. The chain carries TRBV2 and TRBJ1-4; 7 nucleotides match TRBD1. J gave up 0 bases and V 5 bases, and 6 bases lay outside the gene matches. This CDR3 comprises 16 residues. From germline, CDR1 is SNHLY and CDR2 FYNNEI.

This clone was detected a few times. The rearrangement joins TRBV9 to TRBJ2-7; D ambiguous. This CDR3 region has 13 residues. Trimming removed 4 bases from V and 3 bases from J, with 11 bases in between. From germline, CDR1 is SGDLS and CDR2 YYNGEE. The CDR3 reads CASSLDPGYEQYF. The CDR3 DNA sequence: TGTGCCAGCAGCCTAGACCCCGGCTACGAGCAGTACTTC.